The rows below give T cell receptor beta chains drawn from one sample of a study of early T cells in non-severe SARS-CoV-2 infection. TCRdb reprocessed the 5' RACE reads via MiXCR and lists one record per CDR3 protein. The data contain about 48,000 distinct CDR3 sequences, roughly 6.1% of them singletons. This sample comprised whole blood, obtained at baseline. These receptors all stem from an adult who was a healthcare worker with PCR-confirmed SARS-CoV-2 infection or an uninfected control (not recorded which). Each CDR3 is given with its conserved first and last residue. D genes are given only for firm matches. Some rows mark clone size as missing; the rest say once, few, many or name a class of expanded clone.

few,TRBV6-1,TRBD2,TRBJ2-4,TGTGCCAGCAACTTAGCGGGAGAAACCAAAAACATTCAGTACTTC,CASNLAGETKNIQYF
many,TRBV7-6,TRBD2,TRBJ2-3,TGTGCCAGCAGCTCACTAGCGAGAGCAATTGCAGGGGATACGCAGTATTTT,CASSSLARAIAGDTQYF
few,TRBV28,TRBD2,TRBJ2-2,TGTGCCAGCAGTGAACTCAACCTAGCGGGACCGAACACCGGGGAGCTGTTTTTT,CASSELNLAGPNTGELFF
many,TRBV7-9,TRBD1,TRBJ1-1,TGTGCCAGCAGCCAGGGACAGGAGAACACTGAAGCTTTCTTT,CASSQGQENTEAFF
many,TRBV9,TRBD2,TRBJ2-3,TGTGCCAGCAGCGTAGCCACTAGCGGCTCGGGCACAGATACGCAGTATTTT,CASSVATSGSGTDTQYF
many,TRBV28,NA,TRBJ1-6,TGTGCCAGCAGCTTTCCTCGAGTCAATTCACCCCTCCACTTT,CASSFPRVNSPLHF
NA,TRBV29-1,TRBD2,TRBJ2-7,TGCAGCGTTGAATCCTGGCTAGCGGGTAATTACGAGCAGTACTTC,CSVESWLAGNYEQYF
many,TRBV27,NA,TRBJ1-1,TGTGCCAGCAGCCCCCCTATGAACACTGAAGCTTTCTTT,CASSPPMNTEAFF
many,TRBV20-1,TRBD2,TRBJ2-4,TGCAGTGCTATGACGCCGGCGGGAGGCCATGGCAAAAACATTCAGTACTTC,CSAMTPAGGHGKNIQYF
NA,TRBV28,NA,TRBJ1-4,TGTGCCAGCAGTACCACGGGGTTTAATGAAAAACTGTTTTTT,CASSTTGFNEKLFF
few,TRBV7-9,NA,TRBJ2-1,TGTGCCAGCAGGGGTACCCCCTACAATGAGCAGTTCTTC,CASRGTPYNEQFF
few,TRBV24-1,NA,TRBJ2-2,TGTGCCACCAGTGATTTGCAGCTGAACACCGGGGAGCTGTTTTTT,CATSDLQLNTGELFF
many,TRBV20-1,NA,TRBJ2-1,TGCAGTGCTAGATCTAGCGAAAGCTCCTACAATGAGCAGTTCTTC,CSARSSESSYNEQFF
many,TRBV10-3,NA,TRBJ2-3,TGTGCCATCAGTGAACCTAGCACAGATACGCAGTATTTT,CAISEPSTDTQYF
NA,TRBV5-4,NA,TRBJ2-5,TGTGCCAGCAGCTTGGACCGGGACCGCGGGTACTTC,CASSLDRDRGYF
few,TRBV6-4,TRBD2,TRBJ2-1,TGTGCCAGCAGTGAGAAGATAGCGGGAGGCAATGAGCAGTTCTTC,CASSEKIAGGNEQFF
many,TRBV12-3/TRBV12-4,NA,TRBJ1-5,TGTGCCAGCAGTTTAGGGACAGACAATCAGCCCCAGCATTTT,CASSLGTDNQPQHF
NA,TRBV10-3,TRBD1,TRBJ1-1,TGTGCCATCAGAGCAACAGGGGAAGTAGCTGAAGCTTTCTTT,CAIRATGEVAEAFF
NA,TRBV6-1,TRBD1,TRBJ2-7,TGTGCCAGCAGTGCGGAACAGGGGGGCTACGAGCAGTACTTC,CASSAEQGGYEQYF
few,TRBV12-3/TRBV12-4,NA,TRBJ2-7,TGTGCCAGCAGTCTGCAGGGCTACGAGCAGTACTTC,CASSLQGYEQYF
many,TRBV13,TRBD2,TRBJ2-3,TGTGCCAGCAGCTTGGGACTAGGGGGAGATACGCAGTATTTT,CASSLGLGGDTQYF
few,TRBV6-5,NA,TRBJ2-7,TGTGCCAGCAGTAGGACCGGAGTCCCATCCTACGAGCAGTACTTC,CASSRTGVPSYEQYF
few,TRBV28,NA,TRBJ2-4,TGTGCCAGCAGCCCGACACCCAGGGTGGCCAAAAACATTCAGTACTTC,CASSPTPRVAKNIQYF
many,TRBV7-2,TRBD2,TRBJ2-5,TGTGCCAGCAGCTTAGGAGGCGCTAGCGGGAGACAGACCCAGTACTTC,CASSLGGASGRQTQYF
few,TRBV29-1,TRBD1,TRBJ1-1,TGCAGCGTTGGCACAGGGGGCGTTTCTGAAGCTTTCTTT,CSVGTGGVSEAFF
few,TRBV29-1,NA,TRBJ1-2,TGCAGCGTACCCGGGACCCCCCTCGCACTCTATGGCTACACCTTC,CSVPGTPLALYGYTF
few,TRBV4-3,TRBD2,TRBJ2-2,TGCGCCAGCAGCCAAGTTCCAGCGGGGACGAACACCGGGGAGCTGTTTTTT,CASSQVPAGTNTGELFF
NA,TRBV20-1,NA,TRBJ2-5,TGCAGTGCTAGGATTGGGGAGACCCAGTACTTC,CSARIGETQYF
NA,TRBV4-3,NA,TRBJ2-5,TGCGCCAGCAGCCAAGAGACTGGGACTCCGAACCAGTACTTC,CASSQETGTPNQYF
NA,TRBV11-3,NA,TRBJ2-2,TGTGCCAGCAGCTTAGGCGGCCAGGGCAGCGAGGAGCTGTTTTTT,CASSLGGQGSEELFF
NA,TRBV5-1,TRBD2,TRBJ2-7,TGCGCCAGCAGCTTGATCGGGGGGTTGTCCTACGAGCAGTACTTC,CASSLIGGLSYEQYF
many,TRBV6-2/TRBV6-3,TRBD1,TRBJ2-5,TGTGCCAGCAGTTACGACCCTGGGACAGGGGCGTTTTTGGAGACCCAGTACTTC,CASSYDPGTGAFLETQYF
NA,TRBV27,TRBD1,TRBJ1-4,TGTGCCAGCAGTTCCAGGGGGAGTTGGGAAAAACTGTTTTTT,CASSSRGSWEKLFF
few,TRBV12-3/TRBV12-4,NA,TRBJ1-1,TGTGCCAGCAGTTCCTACAGGGTGGGGAGGCCAGAAGCTTTCTTT,CASSSYRVGRPEAFF
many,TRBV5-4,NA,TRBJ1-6,TGTGCCAGCAGCTTGGACAGGGTTCAATCACCCCTCCACTTT,CASSLDRVQSPLHF
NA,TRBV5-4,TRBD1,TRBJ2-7,TGTGCCAGCAGCTTGGAACAGGGGGGCTACGAGCAGTACTTC,CASSLEQGGYEQYF
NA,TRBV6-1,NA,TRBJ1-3,TGTGCCAGCAGTGGGACAGACTTCTCTGGAAACACCATATATTTT,CASSGTDFSGNTIYF
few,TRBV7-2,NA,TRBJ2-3,TGTGCCAGCAGCCCACTAAGGACAACGCAGTATTTT,CASSPLRTTQYF
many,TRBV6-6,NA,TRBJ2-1,TGTGCCAGCAGTGCCATAAATGAGCAGTTCTTC,CASSAINEQFF
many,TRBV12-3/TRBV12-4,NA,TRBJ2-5,TGTGCCAGCAGTCACGGTCCACAGGCAGTGGAGACCCAGTACTTC,CASSHGPQAVETQYF
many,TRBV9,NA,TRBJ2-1,TGTGCCAGCAGCGTAGCGCAGGACCCCTACAATGAGCAGTTCTTC,CASSVAQDPYNEQFF
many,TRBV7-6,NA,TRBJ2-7,TGTGCCAGCAGCTTAGAAGCAGCGGACGAGCAGTACTTC,CASSLEAADEQYF
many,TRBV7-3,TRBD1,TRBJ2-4,TGTGCCAGCAGCCCACTCCGGGACAGGGCGCCCTATTTAGCCAAAAACATTCAGTACTTC,CASSPLRDRAPYLAKNIQYF
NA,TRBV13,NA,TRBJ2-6,TGTGCCAGCAGTCGTTATGCGGGTGGGGCCAACGTCCTGACTTTC,CASSRYAGGANVLTF
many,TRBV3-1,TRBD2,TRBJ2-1,TGTGCCAGCAGCCTAGCGGGGGGGCATGAGCAGTTCTTC,CASSLAGGHEQFF
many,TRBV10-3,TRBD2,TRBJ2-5,TGTGCCATCAGCCCCCTAGCGGGCGAGACCCAGTACTTC,CAISPLAGETQYF
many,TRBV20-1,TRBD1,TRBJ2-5,TGCAGTGCTGAACCAGGACAGGGAGAAGAGACCCAGTACTTC,CSAEPGQGEETQYF
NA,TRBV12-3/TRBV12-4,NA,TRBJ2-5,TGTGCCAGCAGTACCCATGGGTTGGAGACCCAGTACTTC,CASSTHGLETQYF
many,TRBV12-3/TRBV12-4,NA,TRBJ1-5,TGTGCCAGCAGCCAGTCCGGGACGGGCAATCAGCCCCAGCATTTT,CASSQSGTGNQPQHF
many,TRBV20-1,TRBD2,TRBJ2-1,TGCAGTGCTGAGAGGCCGGGCGGGAGAGTGGATGAGCAGTTCTTC,CSAERPGGRVDEQFF
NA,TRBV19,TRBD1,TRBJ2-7,TGTGCCAGTAGTCCCGGGACAGGGGGTTCAGAGATACGGTACGAGCAGTACTTC,CASSPGTGGSEIRYEQYF
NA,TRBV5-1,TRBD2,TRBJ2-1,TGCGCCAGCAGAACCGCCACTAGCGGGAGGGCAGATCGACCCAATGAGCAGTTCTTC,CASRTATSGRADRPNEQFF
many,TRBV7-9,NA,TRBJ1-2,TGTGCCAGCAGCTTATCAGAGAATGGCTACACCTTC,CASSLSENGYTF
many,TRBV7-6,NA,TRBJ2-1,TGTGCCAGCAGCTCACGTAGGAACAATGAGCAGTTCTTC,CASSSRRNNEQFF